This T cell receptor (beta chain) came from a study of T cell clonotyping in hematopoietic cell transplantation. Study information: Recipients' pretransplant samples followed cytoreduction. Study-wide results and caveats: Pathologically expanded recipient clonotypes increased progressively from day 30 to day 180 as diversity fell.

Looked up from germline, CDR1 is MNHNS and CDR2 is SASEGT. V dropped 4 bases and J dropped 18 bases, with 10 bases sitting between them. The CDR3 sequence is 10 residues long. Indicated time point: recipient sample about 28 days before transplant, after cytoreduction. Comments on this clone: Antigen specificity is unknown.

Assay used: immunoSEQ multiplex PCR; TCRdb lists only in-frame clones, some missing. The sample lists tens of thousands of clones, almost 97% occurring once. The sequence came from a woman in her fifties or sixties with acute myeloid leukemia. Some clones in this sample may be carry-over from other donors' samples. Sequencing used peripheral blood mononuclear cells, obtained before stem cell transplant. The chain combines TRBV6-1 with TRBJ1-6; D is uncertain. For the CDR3, the DNA is TGTGCCAGCAGTGGGCGGTCCCCCCACTTT. As protein: CASSGRSPHF.